This T cell receptor beta chain was captured by sequencing in a study of T cell responses to AZD1222 COVID-19 vaccine. Study overall: Second-dose timings of about 4 or about 12 weeks were pooled.

This CDR3 has 15 amino acids. Trimming removed 6 bases from V and 3 bases from J, with 14 bases in between. Per the germline V gene, CDR1 is MDHEN and CDR2 is SYDVKM. Clones were sequenced by immunoSEQ multiplex PCR, and TCRdb holds only the in-frame ones, with some missing. Among about 150,000 clones, over 90% were seen once, and the ten largest hold approximately 5%. The input for sequencing was peripheral blood, taken on day 0 of AZD1222 vaccination. The clonotype comes from an adult in good health. This sequence joins TRBV28 and TRBJ1-4; D is possibly TRBD1 (5 bases). This CDR3 is CASRSTLGANEKLFF. CDR3 coding DNA: TGTGCCAGCAGGTCTACGCTGGGGGCTAATGAAAAACTGTTTTTT.